A single sample is the source of the 15 T cell receptor beta chains below, sequenced in a study of PD-L1 blockade in urothelial cancer. Time point specified: pretreatment peripheral blood. Sequencing was performed with immunoSEQ multiplex PCR; in TCRdb, only in-frame clones are kept and a portion is missing. The sample records more than 55,000 clones, approximately 80% being singletons. The starting material was PBMCs, obtained around atezolizumab (anti-PD-L1) treatment. All receptors come from a man in his 70s with urothelial cancer.

This chain uses TRBV6-1 with TRBJ1-4; weak D call: TRBD1 (6 bases). From germline, CDR1 is MNHNS and CDR2 SASEGT. Deletions cut 2 bases from V and 7 bases from J, with 14 bases between. The CDR3 sequence is 15 residues long. The CDR3 loop reads CASSERRGAGEKLFF. In DNA, the CDR3 is TGTGCCAGCAGTGAACGGCGGGGGGCCGGTGAAAAACTGTTTTTT.

The chain recombines TRBV2 with TRBJ2-7; 7 nucleotides align to TRBD2. CDR3 length: 14 amino acids. V dropped 6 bases and J dropped 6; count of bases not matched to a gene: 11. Per germline, CDR1 SNHLY and CDR2 FYNNEI. CDR3 in DNA: TGTGCCAGCAGAAGACTAGCCGGTTTTGGCGAGCAGTACTTC. Its protein is CASRRLAGFGEQYF.

The rearrangement joins TRBV11-1 to TRBJ2-7, with 11 bases lining up with TRBD2. CDR3 size: 15 residues. Germline loops: CDR1 SGHAT, CDR2 FQDESV (reference sequence). V dropped 3 bases and J dropped 0; count of bases not matched to a gene: 1. The CDR3 loop reads CASSLGLAASYEQYF. CDR3 bases: TGTGCCAGCAGCTTGGGACTAGCGGCCTCCTACGAGCAGTACTTC.

This chain uses TRBV6-4 with TRBJ2-1; D ambiguous. V was cut by 4 bases and J by 5 bases, with 9 bases left in between. Germline V gene data show CDR1 as MRHNA and CDR2 as SNTAGT. This CDR3 contains 13 residues. CDR3 protein: CASSASLNNEQFF. DNA of the CDR3: TGTGCCAGCAGTGCCTCCCTTAACAATGAGCAGTTCTTC.

The CDR3 DNA reads TGTGCCAGCAGTTACGATTCGACAGCAACTAATGAAAAACTGTTTTTT. It codes for CASSYDSTATNEKLFF. V is TRBV6-5 and J is TRBJ1-4, with a weak D call TRBD1 (5 bases). Trimming removed 2 bases at V and 0 bases at J, with 10 bases between. Germline assignment: CDR1 MNHEY and CDR2 SVGAGI. The CDR3 consists of 16 residues.

The chain is built from TRBV9 and TRBJ1-1; unclear D gene. The CDR3 consists of 14 residues. Per germline, CDR1 SGDLS and CDR2 YYNGEE. Trimming removed 0 bases from V and 3 bases from J, with 9 bases in between. The CDR3 loop reads CASSVELTYTEAFF. DNA for the CDR3: TGTGCCAGCAGCGTAGAGCTCACCTACACTGAAGCTTTCTTT.

This chain links TRBV5-1 with TRBJ2-1, with 10 bases matching TRBD2. CDR1 is SGHRS, CDR2 YFSETQ, per germline. This CDR3 contains 20 residues. After removal of 2 bases from V and 4 bases from J, the junction contained 18 bases not matched to a gene. This CDR3 is CASSLSLAGAYANPYNEQFF. The CDR3 DNA reads as TGCGCCAGCAGCTTAAGTCTAGCGGGAGCCTACGCCAACCCATACAATGAGCAGTTCTTC.

This chain joins TRBV5-4 and TRBJ1-1; the D is unclear. Looked up from germline, CDR1 is SGHNT and CDR2 is YYREEE (reference sequence). The CDR3 runs 13 residues. V was pared by 0 bases and J by 2 bases, with 5 bases between. The CDR3 is CASSLVTNTEAFF. In DNA form, the CDR3 reads TGTGCCAGCAGCTTGGTTACTAACACTGAAGCTTTCTTT.

The CDR3 reads CASSHQGARETQYF. Here the CDR3 DNA reads TGTGCCAGCAGTCACCAGGGGGCGCGGGAGACCCAGTACTTC. J is TRBJ2-5 and V is TRBV27; 8 positions agree with TRBD1. V dropped 5 bases and J dropped 5; count of bases not matched to a gene: 7. The CDR3 covers 14 residues. Per the germline V gene, CDR1 is MNHEY and CDR2 is SMNVEV (reference sequence).

This clone occurred a few times. The V and J genes are TRBV19 and TRBJ1-2; D possibly corresponds to TRBD1 (5 bases). CDR3 length equals 13 residues. With 6 bases removed from V and 5 bases from J, the gap between germline ends came to 13 bases. CDR1 LNHDA and CDR2 SQIVND come from the germline V gene (reference sequence). The CDR3 bases are TGTGCCAGTAGCCTCGGACACGAGTATGGCTACACCTTC. It specifies CASSLGHEYGYTF.

The chain recombines TRBV28 with TRBJ1-2, with a weak D call TRBD1 (6 bases). This CDR3 has 14 residues. The germline V and J ends were trimmed by 4 bases and 1 base, with 10 bases remaining between them. CDR1 is MDHEN, CDR2 SYDVKM, per germline. In nucleotides, the CDR3 is TGTGCCAGCAGTTCTACGGACAGTAACTATGGCTACACCTTC. Translated: CASSSTDSNYGYTF.

This chain joins TRBV7-9 and TRBJ2-1; 10 bases are shared with TRBD1. Germline V gene data show CDR1 as SEHNR and CDR2 as FQNEAQ (reference sequence). This CDR3 spans 16 amino acids. V dropped 4 bases and J dropped 3; count of bases not matched to a gene: 6. For the CDR3, the DNA is TGTGCCAGCAGCTCGGGGGACAGGGGCGGCTACAATGAGCAGTTCTTC. It translates to CASSSGDRGGYNEQFF. Drawing the rest from reference TRBV7-9 and TRBJ2-1, the complete variable domain is DTGVSQNPRHKITKRGQNVTFRCDPISEHNRLYWYRQTLGQGPEFLTYFQNEAQLEKSRLLSDRFSAERPKGSFSTLEIQRTEQGDSAMYLCASSSGDRGGYNEQFFGPGTRLTVL.

The rearrangement links TRBV5-1 to TRBJ2-3, with 9 bases matching TRBD2. CDR1 is SGHRS and CDR2 is YFSETQ in the germline V gene. The CDR3 sequence is 18 residues long. V lost 4 bases to trimming and J lost 5 bases; unmatched junction nucleotides: 17. CDR3 region: CASSLAPGGRAERDTQYF. Here the CDR3 DNA reads TGCGCCAGCAGCCTGGCGCCGGGCGGGAGGGCCGAGCGAGATACGCAGTATTTT.

This clone came up once. V is TRBV6-6 and J is TRBJ1-1, with D uncertain. Between the trimmed V and J ends, which lost 6 bases and 1 base, there was a span of 18 bases. This CDR3 comprises 16 residues. The germline V gene has CDR1 MNHNY and CDR2 SVGAGI (reference sequence). The CDR3: CASSSEGDIKNTEAFF. CDR3 DNA sequence: TGTGCCAGCAGCTCGGAGGGAGATATTAAGAACACTGAAGCTTTCTTT.

This chain links TRBV9 with TRBJ2-1, with 8 bases that match TRBD2. In germline, CDR1 is SGDLS, CDR2 YYNGEE. This CDR3 has 15 amino acids. The junction had 6 bases not matched to a gene; V was cut back by 0 bases and J by 7 bases. The CDR3: CASSVDGGAGNEQFF. The CDR3 DNA is TGTGCCAGCAGCGTAGACGGGGGGGCAGGGAATGAGCAGTTCTTC.